The 2 T cell receptor beta chains given below trace back to one sample, sequenced in a study of shared clonotypes between healthy human individuals. Naive CD8 isolation took CD45RO-negative cells positively selected for CCR7 and excluded terminally differentiated effector memory CD45RA+ cells. Clones were read by immunoSEQ multiplex PCR, and TCRdb kept only the in-frame ones, dropping some. The data hold some 2.1 million clones, with about 95% observed a single time. Material: naive CD8+ T cells sorted from blood. Receptors originate from a young man in good health.

This chain links TRBV11-2 with TRBJ2-5; a weak D match, TRBD2 (5 bases). The J call may be wrong; the DNA end is better matched by TRBJ2-7. The germline CDR1 and CDR2 sequences are SGHAT and FQNNGV. The CDR3 sequence is 14 residues long. For the CDR3, the DNA is TGTGCCAGCAGCTCATTTGCCGGACTCTACGAGCAGTACTTC. Translated, it gives CASSSFAGLYEQYF.

The chain links TRBV10-3 to TRBJ1-2; 7 bases line up with TRBD1. The CDR3 runs to 15 residues. Germline V CDR1 and CDR2: ENHRY, SYGVKD. The V and J ends lost 0 bases and 3 bases, in that order; junction bases with no gene match: 4. The CDR3 protein is CAISESRGQDYGYTF. In DNA form, the CDR3 reads TGTGCCATCAGTGAGTCAAGGGGGCAAGACTATGGCTACACCTTC.